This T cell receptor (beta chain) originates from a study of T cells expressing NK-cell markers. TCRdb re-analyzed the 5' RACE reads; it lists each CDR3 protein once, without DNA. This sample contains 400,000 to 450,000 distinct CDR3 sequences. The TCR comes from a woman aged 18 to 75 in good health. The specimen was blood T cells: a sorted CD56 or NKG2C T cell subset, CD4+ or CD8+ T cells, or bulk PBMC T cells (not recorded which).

Here the CDR3 reads CASSLLLAMNTEAFF. The chain couples TRBV7-6 to TRBJ1-1. The length of the CDR3 is 15 residues. Germline CDR1 reads SGHVS; CDR2 reads FNYEAQ.